Listed below are T cell receptor beta chains from one sample, sequenced in a study of T cells in localized non-small cell lung cancer. The table came from immunoSEQ multiplex PCR; TCRdb's copy has only in-frame clones and leaves some out. This sample has roughly 26,000 clones, with less than 90% found just once. The sample in question was peripheral blood, obtained before any cancer treatment. These receptor sequences come from a female donor over 55 with stage II squamous cell lung carcinoma. The conserved cysteine and the conserved F or W are not part of the CDR3 here. Clone sizes are given selectively: once, few, many, or a class where the clone is expanded.

J gene	CDR3 length	V gene	clone size	CDR3 protein
TRBJ2-7	12	TRBV7-2	.	ASSDGTGIYEQY
TRBJ1-1	12	TRBV19	once	ASSFGGQNTEAF
TRBJ1-2	10	TRBV6-1	.	ASTPPDYGYT
TRBJ2-5	10	TRBV7-6	.	ASSSRGETQY
TRBJ2-7	12	TRBV18	once	ASSGVDGTYEQY
TRBJ1-3	14	TRBV30	.	AWSASGRFLGNTIY
TRBJ2-7	11	TRBV5-6	.	ASSRTGLYEQY
TRBJ2-1	14	TRBV21-1	.	ASSKTGSHSYNEQF
TRBJ2-3	14	TRBV7-8	.	ASSLEGGGSTDTQY
TRBJ2-7	14	TRBV28	.	ASSLLGGGKDYEQY
TRBJ2-1	11	TRBV4-2	.	ASSLPGGVNRF
TRBJ1-4	15	TRBV19	.	ASSTEAHGSTNEKLF
TRBJ2-1	15	TRBV19	.	ASSRALAGGFNNEQF
TRBJ1-1	11	TRBV19	.	ASSYRDPTEAF
TRBJ2-3	14	TRBV5-1	.	ASSLWDQGSPDTQY
TRBJ2-4	14	TRBV6-6	.	ASSYYGTGAKNIQY
TRBJ1-5	13	TRBV6-6	few	ASRALGVSNQPQH
TRBJ2-5	14	TRBV7-9	once	ASSYGLAGGSETQY
TRBJ2-2	14	TRBV10-3	.	AISEKRQGKAGELF
TRBJ1-2	14	TRBV18	.	ASSPAGTGGTRGYT
TRBJ2-2	11	TRBV6-5	.	ASLGVNTGELF
TRBJ1-1	11	TRBV19	.	ASIGHTNTEAF
TRBJ2-7	13	TRBV30	.	AWSGDRESSYEQY
TRBJ2-3	13	TRBV2	.	ASSPPGLTTDTQY
TRBJ2-5	13	TRBV15	.	ATSRDGMAGETQY
TRBJ1-5	12	TRBV19	.	ASHLGSGAQPQH
TRBJ2-7	14	TRBV6-6	once	ASSYSTGTKGQEQY
TRBJ2-7	13	TRBV7-7	.	ASSLGSSGSYEQY
TRBJ1-5	13	TRBV6-5	.	ASRWTGDSNQPQH
TRBJ1-1	14	TRBV28	.	ASSLGTGGRRTEAF
TRBJ2-1	17	TRBV2	.	ASSESGQGAPTRVNEQF
TRBJ2-6	14	TRBV11-1	.	ASSLTPSGGANVLT
TRBJ1-5	13	TRBV5-8	.	ASSLGGDFYQPQH
TRBJ1-5	11	TRBV28	.	ASRQTGSQPQH
TRBJ2-1	15	TRBV19	.	ASSMANTSGIYNEQF
TRBJ2-7	16	TRBV7-2	.	ASSAHQLAGADFYEQY
TRBJ1-6	12	TRBV27	.	ASSWGQGGSPLH
TRBJ2-3	13	TRBV2	.	ASSVNSGGTDTQY
TRBJ2-5	13	TRBV7-7	once	ASSSRAGGQETQY
TRBJ1-6	12	TRBV6-6	.	ASSDRGGYSPLH
TRBJ1-5	11	TRBV11-2	once	ASSTSDGQPQH
TRBJ2-1	11	TRBV7-7	.	ASSLGLENEQF
TRBJ1-5	14	TRBV2	once	ASSEAIGNLGQPQH
TRBJ1-1	12	TRBV28	.	ASTLHSGNTEAF
TRBJ1-5	12	TRBV28	.	ADGRQGSNQPQH
TRBJ2-5	11	TRBV14	.	ASSRQLQETQY
TRBJ1-2	12	TRBV7-2	.	ASSSGTNSYGYT
TRBJ2-1	13	TRBV6-1	once	ASVAGTLEINEQF
TRBJ2-7	11	TRBV7-2	few	ASSSTSAYEQY
TRBJ2-3	9	TRBV7-6	.	ASSLKDTQY
TRBJ1-6	11	TRBV7-6	.	ASRKAYNSPLH
TRBJ1-1	13	TRBV5-8	.	ASSLAGHLNTEAF
TRBJ2-7	9	TRBV28	.	ATNQGNEQY